This T cell receptor (beta chain) derives from a study of cytomegalovirus exposure and HLA in healthy donors. This PCR relied on a set of 60 Vbeta primers and 13 Jbeta primers. The data were produced by immunoSEQ multiplex PCR, yet TCRdb's version contains in-frame clones alone and is incomplete. The sample includes about 190,000 clones, 70% to 90% of them seen just once. The germline gives CDR1 SGHVS, CDR2 FNYEAQ. This CDR3 spans 13 amino acids. The V end lost 1 base, the J end lost 4 bases, and 6 bases lay between the germline ends. This TCR was sampled from a woman aged 25 to 39 in good health and CMV-seronegative. Sequenced input: PBMCs. This chain links TRBV7-6 with TRBJ2-3, with D tentatively TRBD1 (5 bases). CDR3 region: CASSLGQSDTQYF. The CDR3 bases are TGTGCCAGCAGCTTAGGACAGTCAGATACGCAGTATTTT.